The clone carrying this T cell receptor (beta chain) has only a few counts. The data were obtained in a study of blood T cell repertoires in COVID-19. Looking at the study overall: Italy, Spain and the United States were the sources of the convalescent and acute COVID-19 samples. Sources were T cells, B-cell-depleted T cells, or PBMCs; the material itself was cDNA or gDNA.

The CDR3 covers 15 residues. The V gene's germline CDR1 is LNHDA and CDR2 SQIVND (reference sequence). The ends lost 3 bases at V and 5 bases at J; junction bases unmatched: 7. In the original processing: Amplification of reference gene primers provided the estimated nucleated cell counts. Measured with immunoSEQ multiplex PCR; TCRdb has only the in-frame clones, and not every one. V and J calls plus clone size are reproduced from that table; the DNA served to infer D and trimming. The table records about 91,000 clones, around 89% of them present only once. The chain joins TRBV19 to TRBJ2-7, with 10 bases that match TRBD1. This TCR was recovered from a woman at least 80 years old with active COVID-19. Material for sequencing was peripheral blood. CDR3 loop: CASSIGTGDAHEQYF. CDR3 DNA sequence: TGTGCCAGTAGTATCGGGACAGGGGATGCTCACGAGCAGTACTTC.